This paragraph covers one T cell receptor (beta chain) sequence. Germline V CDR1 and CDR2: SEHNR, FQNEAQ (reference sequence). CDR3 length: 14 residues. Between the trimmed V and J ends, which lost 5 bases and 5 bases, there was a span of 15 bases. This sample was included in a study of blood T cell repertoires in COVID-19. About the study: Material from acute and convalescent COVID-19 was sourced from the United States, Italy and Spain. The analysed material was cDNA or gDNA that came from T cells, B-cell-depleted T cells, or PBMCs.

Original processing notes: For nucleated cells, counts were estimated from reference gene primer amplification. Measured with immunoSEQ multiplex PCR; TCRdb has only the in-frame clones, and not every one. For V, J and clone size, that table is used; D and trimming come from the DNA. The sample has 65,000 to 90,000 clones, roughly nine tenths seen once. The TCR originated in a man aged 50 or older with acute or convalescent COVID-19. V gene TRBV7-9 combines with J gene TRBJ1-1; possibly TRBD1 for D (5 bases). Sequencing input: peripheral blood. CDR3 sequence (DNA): TGTGCCAGCAGCCCAGGGTTATTGCGGACTGAAGCTTTCTTT. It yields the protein CASSPGLLRTEAFF.